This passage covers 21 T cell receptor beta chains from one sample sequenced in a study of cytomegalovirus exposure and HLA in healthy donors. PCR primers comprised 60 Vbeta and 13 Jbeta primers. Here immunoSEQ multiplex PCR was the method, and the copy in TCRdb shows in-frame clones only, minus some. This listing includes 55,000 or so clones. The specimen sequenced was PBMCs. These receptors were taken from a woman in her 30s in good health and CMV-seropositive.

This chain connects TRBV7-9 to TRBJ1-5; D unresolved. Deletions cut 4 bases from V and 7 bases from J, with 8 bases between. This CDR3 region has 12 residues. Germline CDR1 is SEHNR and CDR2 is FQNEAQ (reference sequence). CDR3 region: CASSWLRQPQHF. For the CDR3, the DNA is TGTGCCAGCAGCTGGTTACGGCAGCCCCAGCATTTT.

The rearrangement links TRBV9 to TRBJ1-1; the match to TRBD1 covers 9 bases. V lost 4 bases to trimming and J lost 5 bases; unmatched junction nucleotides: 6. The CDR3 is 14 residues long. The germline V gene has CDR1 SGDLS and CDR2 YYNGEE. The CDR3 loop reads CASSTGGAGTEAFF. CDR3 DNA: TGTGCCAGCAGCACAGGGGGCGCAGGAACTGAAGCTTTCTTT.

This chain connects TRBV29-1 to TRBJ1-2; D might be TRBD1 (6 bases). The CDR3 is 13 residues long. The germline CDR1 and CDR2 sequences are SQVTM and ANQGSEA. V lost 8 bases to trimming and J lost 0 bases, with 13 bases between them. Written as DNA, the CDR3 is TGCAGCTTCCGGGACACAGCTAACTATGGCTACACCTTC. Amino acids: CSFRDTANYGYTF. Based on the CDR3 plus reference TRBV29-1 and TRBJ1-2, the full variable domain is SAVISQKPSRDICQRGTSLTIQCQVDSQVTMMFWYRQQPGQSLTLIATANQGSEATYESGFVIDKFPISRPNLTFSTLTVSNMSPEDSSIYLCSFRDTANYGYTFGSGTRLTVV.

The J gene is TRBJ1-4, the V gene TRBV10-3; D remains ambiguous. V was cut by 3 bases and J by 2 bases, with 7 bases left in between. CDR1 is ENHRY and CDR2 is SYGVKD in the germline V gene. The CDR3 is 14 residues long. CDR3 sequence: CAISDPGTNEKLFF. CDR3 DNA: TGTGCCATCAGTGACCCGGGGACTAATGAAAAACTGTTTTTT.

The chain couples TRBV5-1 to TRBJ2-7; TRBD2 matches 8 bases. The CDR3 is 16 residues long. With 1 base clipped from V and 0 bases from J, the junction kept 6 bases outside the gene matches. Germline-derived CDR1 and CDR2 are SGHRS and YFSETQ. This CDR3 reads CASSLRVSGNSYEQYF. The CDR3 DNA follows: TGCGCCAGCAGCTTGAGAGTTAGCGGGAACTCCTACGAGCAGTACTTC.

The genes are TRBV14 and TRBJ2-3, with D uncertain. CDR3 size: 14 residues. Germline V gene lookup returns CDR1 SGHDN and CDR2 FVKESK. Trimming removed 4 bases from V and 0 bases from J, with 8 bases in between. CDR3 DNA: TGTGCCAGCAGCCTGTACTGGAGCACAGATACGCAGTATTTT. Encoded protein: CASSLYWSTDTQYF.

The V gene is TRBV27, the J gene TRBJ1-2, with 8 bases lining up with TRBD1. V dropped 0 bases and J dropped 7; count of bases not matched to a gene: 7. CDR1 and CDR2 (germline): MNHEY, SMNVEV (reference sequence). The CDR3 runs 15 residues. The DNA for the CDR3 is TGTGCCAGCAGTTTATCTCTCGGGACAGGCCCTGGCTACACCTTC. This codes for CASSLSLGTGPGYTF.

DNA of the CDR3: TGCGCCAGCAGCCAAACCCCGGGACTAGTCGACAATGAGCAGTTCTTC. Amino acid sequence: CASSQTPGLVDNEQFF. The chain has TRBV4-1 and TRBJ2-1; 8 bases map to TRBD2. The CDR3 sequence is 16 residues long. CDR1 is MGHRA, CDR2 YSYEKL, per germline. The trim removed 2 bases at V and 5 bases at J, leaving 8 bases unmatched.

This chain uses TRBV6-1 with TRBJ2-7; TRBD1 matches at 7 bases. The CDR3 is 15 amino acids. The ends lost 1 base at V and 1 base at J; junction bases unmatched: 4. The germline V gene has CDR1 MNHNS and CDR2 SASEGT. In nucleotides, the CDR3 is TGTGCCAGCAGTGAAGGACTGGACAGGTCCTACGAGCAGTACTTC. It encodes CASSEGLDRSYEQYF.

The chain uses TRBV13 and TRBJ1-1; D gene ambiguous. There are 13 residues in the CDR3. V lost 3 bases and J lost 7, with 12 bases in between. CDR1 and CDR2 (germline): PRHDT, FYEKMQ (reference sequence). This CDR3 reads CASSFVQVDEAFF. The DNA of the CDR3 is TGTGCCAGCAGCTTCGTCCAGGTTGATGAAGCTTTCTTT.

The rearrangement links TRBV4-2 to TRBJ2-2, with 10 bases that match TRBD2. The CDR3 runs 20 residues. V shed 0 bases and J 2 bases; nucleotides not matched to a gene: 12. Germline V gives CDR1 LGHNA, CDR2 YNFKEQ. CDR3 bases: TGTGCCAGCAGCCAAGAATGGGCTAGCGGGGGACTAAAAAACACCGGGGAGCTGTTTTTT. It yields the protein CASSQEWASGGLKNTGELFF.

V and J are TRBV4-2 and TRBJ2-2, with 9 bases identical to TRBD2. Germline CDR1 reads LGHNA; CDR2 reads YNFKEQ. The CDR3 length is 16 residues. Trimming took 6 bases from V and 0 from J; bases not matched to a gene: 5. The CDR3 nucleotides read TGTGCCAGCAGATCCGGGACTAGCCCGAACACCGGGGAGCTGTTTTTT. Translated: CASRSGTSPNTGELFF.

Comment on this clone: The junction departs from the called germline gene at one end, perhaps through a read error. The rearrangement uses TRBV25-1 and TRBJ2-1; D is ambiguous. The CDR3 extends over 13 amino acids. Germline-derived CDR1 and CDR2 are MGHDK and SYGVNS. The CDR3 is CATGRSSDNEQFF. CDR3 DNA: TGTGCCACCGGAAGGAGCTCCGACAATGAGCAGTTCTTC.

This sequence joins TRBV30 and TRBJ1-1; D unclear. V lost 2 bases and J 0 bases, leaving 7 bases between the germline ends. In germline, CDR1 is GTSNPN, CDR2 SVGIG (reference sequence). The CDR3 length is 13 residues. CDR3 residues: CAWSRRLNTEAFF. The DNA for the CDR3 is TGTGCCTGGAGTCGCAGGTTGAACACTGAAGCTTTCTTT.

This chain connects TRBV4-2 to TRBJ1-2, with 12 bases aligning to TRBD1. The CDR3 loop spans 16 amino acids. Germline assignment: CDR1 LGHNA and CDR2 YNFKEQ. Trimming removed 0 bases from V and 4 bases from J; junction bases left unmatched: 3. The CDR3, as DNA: TGTGCCAGCAGCCAAGAAGGGACAGGGGGCGCCTATGGCTACACCTTC. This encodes CASSQEGTGGAYGYTF.

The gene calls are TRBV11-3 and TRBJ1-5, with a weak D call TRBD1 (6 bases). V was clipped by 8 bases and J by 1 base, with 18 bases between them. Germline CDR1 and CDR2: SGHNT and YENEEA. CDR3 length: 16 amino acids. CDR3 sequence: CASPTGPGWSNQPQHF. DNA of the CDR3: TGTGCCAGCCCTACAGGGCCGGGGTGGAGCAATCAGCCCCAGCATTTT.

The CDR3 loop reads CASSRTGDENQPQHF. CDR3 sequence (DNA): TGCGCCAGCAGCCGGACAGGGGACGAGAATCAGCCCCAGCATTTT. The V call is TRBV5-1, the J call TRBJ1-5; TRBD1 matches at 9 bases. J was trimmed by 4 bases and V by 4 bases; bases with no gene match: 6. The CDR3 covers 15 residues. Germline loops: CDR1 SGHRS, CDR2 YFSETQ.

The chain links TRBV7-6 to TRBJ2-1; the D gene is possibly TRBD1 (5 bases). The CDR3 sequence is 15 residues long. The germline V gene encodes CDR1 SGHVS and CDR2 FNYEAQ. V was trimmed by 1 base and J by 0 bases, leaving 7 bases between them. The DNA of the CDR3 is TGTGCCAGCAGCTTAGTCGACAGCTCCTACAATGAGCAGTTCTTC. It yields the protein CASSLVDSSYNEQFF.

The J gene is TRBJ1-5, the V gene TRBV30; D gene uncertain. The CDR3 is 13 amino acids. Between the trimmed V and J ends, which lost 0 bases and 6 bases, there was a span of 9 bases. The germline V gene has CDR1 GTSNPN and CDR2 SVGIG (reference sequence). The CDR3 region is CAWSVRGFQPQHF. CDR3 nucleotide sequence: TGTGCCTGGAGTGTAAGAGGGTTTCAGCCCCAGCATTTT.

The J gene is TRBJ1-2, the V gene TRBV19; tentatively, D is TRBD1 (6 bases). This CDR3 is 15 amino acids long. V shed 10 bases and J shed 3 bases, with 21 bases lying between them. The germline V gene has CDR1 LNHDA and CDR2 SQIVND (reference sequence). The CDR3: CAIRNYREVDYGYTF. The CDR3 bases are TGTGCCATCCGAAACTACAGGGAAGTAGACTATGGCTACACCTTC.

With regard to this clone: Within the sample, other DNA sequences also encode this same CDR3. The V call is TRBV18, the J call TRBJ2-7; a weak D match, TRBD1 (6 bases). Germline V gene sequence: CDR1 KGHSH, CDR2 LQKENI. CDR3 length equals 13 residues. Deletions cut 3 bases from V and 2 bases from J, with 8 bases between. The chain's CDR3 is CASSPDSTYEQYF. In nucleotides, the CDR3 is TGTGCCAGCTCACCGGACAGTACCTACGAGCAGTACTTC.